These 22 T cell receptor beta chains originate from one sample sequenced in a study of graft-versus-host responses after intestinal transplantation. No antigen is known for these receptors. Only in-frame clones appear in the TCRdb table, and some are missing; sequencing was by immunoSEQ multiplex PCR. The sample has around 67,000 clones, roughly 89% seen once. This material consisted of unstimulated CD8+ T cells sorted from spleen or lymph node cells, taken before transplant. The source of these receptors is a human donor who was the organ donor for an intestinal transplant.

The rearrangement uses TRBV5-6 and TRBJ1-2; weak D call: TRBD1 (5 bases). V was clipped by 4 bases and J by 5 bases, with 27 bases between them. CDR3 length equals 18 residues. Per the germline V gene, CDR1 is SGHDT and CDR2 is YYEEEE. CDR3 loop: CASSTPPGRLDISYGYTF. In nucleotides, the CDR3 is TGTGCCAGCAGCACCCCGCCAGGGCGCCTAGACATTTCGTATGGCTACACCTTC.

CDR3 protein: CASSPTSGGPGELFF. The CDR3 coding sequence is TGTGCCAGCAGCCCGACTAGCGGGGGACCCGGGGAGCTGTTTTTT. V usage is TRBV13 and J usage is TRBJ2-2, with 12 bases lining up with TRBD2. From germline, CDR1 is PRHDT and CDR2 FYEKMQ (reference sequence). CDR3 length: 15 residues. Trimming took 5 bases from V and 6 from J; bases not matched to a gene: 4.

The chain recombines TRBV6-1 with TRBJ2-7; 13 bases match TRBD2. Germline values: CDR1 MNHNS, CDR2 SASEGT. V trimming: 8 bases; J trimming: 2 bases; junction bases outside the gene matches: 3. This CDR3 contains 14 residues. The CDR3 DNA sequence: TGTGCCAGCTCAGGACTAGCGGGAGCCTACGAGCAGTACGTC. Translating it yields CASSGLAGAYEQYV.

V usage is TRBV5-6 and J usage is TRBJ2-5; 7 bases are a match to TRBD2. CDR1 is SGHDT and CDR2 is YYEEEE in the germline V gene. This CDR3 is built from 12 residues. Trimming took 7 bases from V and 2 from J; bases not matched to a gene: 2. CDR3 region: CASGGGQETQYF. The CDR3 DNA is TGTGCCAGCGGCGGGGGTCAAGAGACCCAGTACTTC.

The chain has TRBV19 and TRBJ2-1; tentative D call: TRBD2 (6 bases). Per germline, CDR1 LNHDA and CDR2 SQIVND (reference sequence). V lost 5 bases, J lost 2 bases, and 13 bases lay in between. The CDR3 is 15 amino acids. The CDR3, as DNA: TGTGCCAGTAGTGTCGGCGGGAACCCCTACAATGAGCAGTTCTTC. Translated: CASSVGGNPYNEQFF. Supplemented by reference TRBV19 and TRBJ2-1, the full variable domain reads DGGITQSPKYLFRKEGQNVTLSCEQNLNHDAMYWYRQDPGQGLRLIYYSQIVNDFQKGDIAEGYSVSREKKESFPLTVTSAQKNPTAFYLCASSVGGNPYNEQFFGPGTRLTVL.

The genes are TRBV7-6 and TRBJ2-3; the D gene is possibly TRBD1 (6 bases). This CDR3 region has 15 residues. V shed 5 bases and J shed 6 bases, with 18 bases lying between them. Germline CDR1 and CDR2: SGHVS and FNYEAQ. CDR3 protein: CASSPSWDTFDTQYF. In nucleotides, the CDR3 is TGTGCCAGCAGCCCGAGCTGGGACACTTTTGATACGCAGTATTTT.

The V and J genes are TRBV4-2 and TRBJ2-1, with 9 nucleotides matching TRBD2. CDR3 size: 16 residues. Per the germline V gene, CDR1 is LGHNA and CDR2 is YNFKEQ. Trimming took 3 bases from V and 3 from J; bases not matched to a gene: 6. The CDR3 nucleotides read TGTGCCAGCAGCCATGGGAAGCGGGGGGTCTACAATGAGCAGTTCTTC. This gives the protein CASSHGKRGVYNEQFF.

The chain carries TRBV19 and TRBJ2-1; 8 positions agree with TRBD2. The CDR3 sequence is 17 residues long. Germline V lookup: CDR1 LNHDA, CDR2 SQIVND (reference sequence). The J segment lost 4 bases and the V segment lost 6 bases, leaving 14 bases of the junction unmatched. In DNA, the CDR3 is TGTGCCAGTAGCCCCCTCCTTGCGGGGGGTCTGTACAATGAGCAGTTCTTC. Residues: CASSPLLAGGLYNEQFF. Together with reference TRBV19 and TRBJ2-1, the CDR3 gives the full variable domain: DGGITQSPKYLFRKEGQNVTLSCEQNLNHDAMYWYRQDPGQGLRLIYYSQIVNDFQKGDIAEGYSVSREKKESFPLTVTSAQKNPTAFYLCASSPLLAGGLYNEQFFGPGTRLTVL.

This clone appeared a single time. The J gene is TRBJ2-1, the V gene TRBV29-1, with 7 bases that match TRBD1. CDR1 is SQVTM, CDR2 ANQGSEA, per germline. The CDR3 spans 20 residues. The V and J ends lost 6 bases and 0 bases, in that order; junction bases with no gene match: 23. The CDR3 is CSVIILYSGQESGSYNEQFF. The CDR3, as DNA: TGCAGCGTCATAATACTATACTCTGGACAGGAATCTGGCTCCTACAATGAGCAGTTCTTC.

The chain joins TRBV4-3 to TRBJ1-2, with 8 bases aligning to TRBD1. The CDR3 runs 19 residues. The germline CDR1 and CDR2 sequences are LGHNA and YSLEER. Trimming removed 0 bases from V and 1 base from J; junction bases left unmatched: 13. CDR3 DNA: TGCGCCAGCAGCCAAGAAAAGGGACAGGCCGCGACCTATAACTATGGCTACACCTTC. This gives the protein CASSQEKGQAATYNYGYTF.

The genes are TRBV20-1 and TRBJ1-1; the D is unclear. Germline CDR1 and CDR2: DFQATT and SNEGSKA (reference sequence). The CDR3 totals 10 residues. The ends were cut back, 2 bases at V and 6 bases at J, with 4 bases in the middle. The DNA of the CDR3 is TGCAGTGCTAGACAGGCTGAAGCTTTCTTT. Translated, it gives CSARQAEAFF.

In the case of this clone: One junction end does not reproduce the germline sequence, and a read error may be involved. The V gene is TRBV4-1, the J gene TRBJ2-2; unclear D gene. The CDR3 totals 12 residues. Per germline, CDR1 MGHRA and CDR2 YSYEKL. CDR3 residues: CASTQTHGELFF. Written as DNA, the CDR3 is TGCGCCAGCACCCAAACACACGGGGAGCTGTTTTTT.

In this sample, this clone turned up a few times. The chain combines TRBV6-1 with TRBJ2-7, with 11 nucleotides matching TRBD2. The CDR3 spans 15 residues. Unmatched junction bases numbered 5, after V lost 7 bases and J lost 0 bases. Looked up from germline, CDR1 is MNHNS and CDR2 is SASEGT. The DNA of the CDR3 is TGTGCCAGCACTTTAGCGGGGGGGAGCTCCTACGAGCAGTACGTC. This encodes CASTLAGGSSYEQYV.

The rearrangement uses TRBV6-1 and TRBJ2-5, with TRBD2 as a possible D gene (6 bases). Germline assignment: CDR1 MNHNS and CDR2 SASEGT. The germline V and J ends were trimmed by 0 bases and 5 bases, with 13 bases remaining between them. The CDR3 consists of 15 residues. The CDR3 reads CASSEAVGEVETQYF. The CDR3 DNA follows: TGTGCCAGCAGTGAAGCGGTCGGGGAGGTCGAGACCCAGTACTTC.

The chain uses TRBV19 and TRBJ2-5; the match to TRBD2 covers 7 bases. The CDR3 is made up of 14 amino acids. The V gene's germline CDR1 is LNHDA and CDR2 SQIVND (reference sequence). J lost 5 bases, V lost 3 bases, and 6 bases had no gene match. CDR3 sequence (DNA): TGTGCCAGTAGTATGCAATGGGGGGGGGAGACCCAGTACTTC. Translated, it gives CASSMQWGGETQYF.

This clone is a singleton in its sample. This chain joins TRBV18 and TRBJ2-1, with TRBD1 identical over 8 bases. This CDR3 region has 16 residues. Germline V gene lookup returns CDR1 KGHSH and CDR2 LQKENI. The junction had 5 bases not matched to a gene; V was cut back by 2 bases and J by 2 bases. The CDR3 DNA reads as TGTGCCAGCTCACCATCAACAGGGGGGCCCTACAATGAGCAGTTCTTC. This codes for CASSPSTGGPYNEQFF.

This chain uses TRBV6-5 with TRBJ2-7; 8 bases agree with TRBD1. Trimming removed 5 bases from V and 3 bases from J; junction bases left unmatched: 6. This CDR3 comprises 14 residues. Germline V gives CDR1 MNHEY, CDR2 SVGAGI. The CDR3 nucleotides are TGTGCCAGCAGTCCGGGACAGGACTTCTACGAGCAGTACGTC. This translates into CASSPGQDFYEQYV.

The DNA for the CDR3 is TGTGCCAGCTATCGGGAGGGATTCTACAATGAGCAGTTCTTC. Amino acid sequence: CASYREGFYNEQFF. The gene calls are TRBV27 and TRBJ2-1, with TRBD2 matching over 8 bases. This CDR3 comprises 14 residues. With V trimmed by 8 bases and J by 3 bases, 6 bases remained unmatched. The V gene's germline CDR1 is MNHEY and CDR2 SMNVEV (reference sequence).

This sequence joins TRBV27 and TRBJ2-3; D might be TRBD2 (5 bases). CDR1 is MNHEY and CDR2 is SMNVEV in the germline V gene (reference sequence). CDR3 length: 16 amino acids. The V and J ends lost 4 bases and 1 base respectively, with 15 bases between them. In nucleotides, the CDR3 is TGTGCCAGCAGTTCGACTCCCCCAGCGGGCACAGATACGCAGTATTTT. Amino acid sequence: CASSSTPPAGTDTQYF.

The rearrangement uses TRBV2 and TRBJ2-1; 11 positions match TRBD1. The CDR3 is made up of 15 amino acids. Germline-derived CDR1 and CDR2 are SNHLY and FYNNEI. With 6 bases clipped from V and 8 bases from J, the junction kept 9 bases outside the gene matches. In DNA, the CDR3 is TGTGCCAGCAGGGGAAGGGACAGGGGGTATGATGAGCAGTTCTTC. It specifies CASRGRDRGYDEQFF.

The chain uses TRBV5-8 and TRBJ1-5, with 7 bases fitting TRBD1. V shed 4 bases, J shed 0 bases, and the junction held 4 bases outside the gene matches. The CDR3 extends over 15 amino acids. The germline V gene has CDR1 SGHTS and CDR2 YDEGEE. The DNA of the CDR3 is TGTGCCAGCAGCCAGGGGGACAGTAGCAATCAGCCCCAGCATTTT. Translating gives CASSQGDSSNQPQHF.

The rearrangement joins TRBV5-1 to TRBJ1-1; D is unresolved. This CDR3 region has 18 residues. The V end lost 1 base, the J end lost 0 bases, and 19 bases lay between the germline ends. Germline CDR1 is SGHRS and CDR2 is YFSETQ. The CDR3, as DNA: TGCGCCAGCAGCTTGTCCGGCTACGTTGCTAGAATGAACACTGAAGCTTTCTTT. As protein: CASSLSGYVARMNTEAFF.